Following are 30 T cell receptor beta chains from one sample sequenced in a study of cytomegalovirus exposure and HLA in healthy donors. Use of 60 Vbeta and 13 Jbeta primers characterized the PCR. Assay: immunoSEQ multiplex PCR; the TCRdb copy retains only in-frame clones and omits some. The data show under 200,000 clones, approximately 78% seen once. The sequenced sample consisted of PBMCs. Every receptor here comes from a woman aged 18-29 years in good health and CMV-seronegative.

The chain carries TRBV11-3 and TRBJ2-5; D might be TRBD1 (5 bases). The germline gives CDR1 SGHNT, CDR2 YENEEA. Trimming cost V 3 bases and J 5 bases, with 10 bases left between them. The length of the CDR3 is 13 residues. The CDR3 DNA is TGTGCCAGCAGCTTGGGCCCAGGGGAGACCCAGTACTTC. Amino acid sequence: CASSLGPGETQYF.

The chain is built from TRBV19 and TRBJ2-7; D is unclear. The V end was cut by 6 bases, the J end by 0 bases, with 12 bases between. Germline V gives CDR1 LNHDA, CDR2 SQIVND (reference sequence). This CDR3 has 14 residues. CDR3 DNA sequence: TGTGCCAGTAGGGTGGTTAGTAGCTCCTACGAGCAGTACTTC. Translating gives CASRVVSSSYEQYF.

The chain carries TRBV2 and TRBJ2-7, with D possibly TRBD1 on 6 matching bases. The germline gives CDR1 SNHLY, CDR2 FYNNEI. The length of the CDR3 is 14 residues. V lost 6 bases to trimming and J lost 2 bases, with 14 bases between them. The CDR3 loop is CASRRSGTTYEQYF. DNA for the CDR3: TGTGCCAGCAGGAGATCCGGGACAACCTACGAGCAGTACTTC.

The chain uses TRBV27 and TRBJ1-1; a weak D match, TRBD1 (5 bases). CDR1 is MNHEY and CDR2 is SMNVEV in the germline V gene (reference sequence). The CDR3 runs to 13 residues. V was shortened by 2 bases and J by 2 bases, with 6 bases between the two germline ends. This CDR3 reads CASSLGANTEAFF. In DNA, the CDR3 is TGTGCCAGCAGTTTAGGGGCTAACACTGAAGCTTTCTTT.

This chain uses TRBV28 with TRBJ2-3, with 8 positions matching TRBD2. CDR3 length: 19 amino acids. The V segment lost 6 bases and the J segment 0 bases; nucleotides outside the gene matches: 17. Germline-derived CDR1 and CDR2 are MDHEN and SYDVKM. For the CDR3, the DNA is TGTGCCAGCAGCCCTCCCCGTGGGCTAGCGGGTCTTAGCACAGATACGCAGTATTTT. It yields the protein CASSPPRGLAGLSTDTQYF.

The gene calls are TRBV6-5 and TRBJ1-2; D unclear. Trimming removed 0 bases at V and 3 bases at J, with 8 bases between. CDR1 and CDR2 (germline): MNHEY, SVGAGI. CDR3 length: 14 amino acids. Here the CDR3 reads CASSYSTQDYGYTF. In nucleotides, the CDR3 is TGTGCCAGCAGTTACTCGACGCAGGACTATGGCTACACCTTC.

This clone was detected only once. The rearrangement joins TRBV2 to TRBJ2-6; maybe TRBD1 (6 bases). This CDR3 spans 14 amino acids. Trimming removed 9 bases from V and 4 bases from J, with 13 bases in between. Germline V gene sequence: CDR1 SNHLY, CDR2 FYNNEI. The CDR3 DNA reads TGTGCCAGTGATCAGGGGACGGGGGCCAACGTCCTGACTTTC. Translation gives CASDQGTGANVLTF.

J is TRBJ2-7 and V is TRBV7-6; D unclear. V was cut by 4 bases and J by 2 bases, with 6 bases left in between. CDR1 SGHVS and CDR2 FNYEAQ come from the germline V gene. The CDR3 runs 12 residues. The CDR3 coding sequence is TGTGCCAGCAGCTCTGTCCCCTACGAGCAGTACTTC. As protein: CASSSVPYEQYF.

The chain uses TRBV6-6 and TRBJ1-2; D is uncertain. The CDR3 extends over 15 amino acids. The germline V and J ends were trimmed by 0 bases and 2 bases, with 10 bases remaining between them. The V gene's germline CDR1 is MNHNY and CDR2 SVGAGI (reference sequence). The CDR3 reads CASSYSLAANYGYTF. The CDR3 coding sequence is TGTGCCAGCAGTTACTCGTTGGCAGCGAACTATGGCTACACCTTC.

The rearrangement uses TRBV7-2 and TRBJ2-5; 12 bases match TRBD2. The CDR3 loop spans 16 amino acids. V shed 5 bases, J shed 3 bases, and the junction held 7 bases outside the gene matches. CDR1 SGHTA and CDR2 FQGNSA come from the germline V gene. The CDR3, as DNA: TGTGCCAGCAGCAAGACTAGCGGGGGAAGTGAAGAGACCCAGTACTTC. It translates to CASSKTSGGSEETQYF.

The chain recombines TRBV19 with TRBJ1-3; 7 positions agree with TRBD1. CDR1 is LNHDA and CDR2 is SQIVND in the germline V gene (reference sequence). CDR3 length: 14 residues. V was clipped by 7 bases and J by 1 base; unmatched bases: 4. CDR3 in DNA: TGTGCCAGTAAAGGGGGCGATTCTGGAAACACCATATATTTT. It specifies CASKGGDSGNTIYF.

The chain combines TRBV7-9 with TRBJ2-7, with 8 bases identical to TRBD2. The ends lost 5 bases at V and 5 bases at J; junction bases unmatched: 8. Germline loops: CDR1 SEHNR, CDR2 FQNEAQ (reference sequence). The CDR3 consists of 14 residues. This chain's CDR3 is CASSLTSALHEQYF. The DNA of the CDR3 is TGTGCCAGCAGCCTGACTAGCGCCCTCCACGAGCAGTACTTC. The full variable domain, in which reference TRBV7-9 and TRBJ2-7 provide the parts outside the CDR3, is DTGVSQNPRHKITKRGQNVTFRCDPISEHNRLYWYRQTLGQGPEFLTYFQNEAQLEKSRLLSDRFSAERPKGSFSTLEIQRTEQGDSAMYLCASSLTSALHEQYFGPGTRLTVT.

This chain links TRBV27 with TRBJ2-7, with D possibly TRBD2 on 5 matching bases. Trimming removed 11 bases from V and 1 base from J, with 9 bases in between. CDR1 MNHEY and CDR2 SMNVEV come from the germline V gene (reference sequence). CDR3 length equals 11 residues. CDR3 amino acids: CAPRGSYEQYF. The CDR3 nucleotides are TGTGCCCCCCGGGGTTCCTACGAGCAGTACTTC.

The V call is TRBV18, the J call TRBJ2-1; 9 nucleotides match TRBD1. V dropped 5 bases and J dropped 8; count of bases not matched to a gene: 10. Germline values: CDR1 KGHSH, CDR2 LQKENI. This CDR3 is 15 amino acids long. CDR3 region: CASSSGDRAVDEQFF. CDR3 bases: TGTGCCAGCTCATCGGGGGACAGGGCCGTGGATGAGCAGTTCTTC.

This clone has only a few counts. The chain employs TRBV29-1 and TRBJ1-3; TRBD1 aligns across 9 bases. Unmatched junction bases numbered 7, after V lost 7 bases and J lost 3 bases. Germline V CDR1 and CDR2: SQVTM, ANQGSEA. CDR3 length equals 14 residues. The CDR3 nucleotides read TGCAGCGCCCAGGACAGGGGATTTGGAAACACCATATATTTT. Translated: CSAQDRGFGNTIYF.

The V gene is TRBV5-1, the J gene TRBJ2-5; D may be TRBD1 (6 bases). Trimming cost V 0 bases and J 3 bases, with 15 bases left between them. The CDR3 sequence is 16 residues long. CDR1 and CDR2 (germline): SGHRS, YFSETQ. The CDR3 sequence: CASSLVPQGSKETQYF. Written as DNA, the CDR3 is TGCGCCAGCAGCTTGGTCCCGCAGGGGTCGAAAGAGACCCAGTACTTC.

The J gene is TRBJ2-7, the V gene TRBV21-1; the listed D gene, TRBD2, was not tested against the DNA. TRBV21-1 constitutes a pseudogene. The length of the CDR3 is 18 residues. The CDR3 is CASSKSSMAGGFIHEQYF. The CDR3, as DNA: TGTGCCAGCAGCAAATCTTCAATGGCGGGAGGTTTCATCCACGAGCAGTACTTC.

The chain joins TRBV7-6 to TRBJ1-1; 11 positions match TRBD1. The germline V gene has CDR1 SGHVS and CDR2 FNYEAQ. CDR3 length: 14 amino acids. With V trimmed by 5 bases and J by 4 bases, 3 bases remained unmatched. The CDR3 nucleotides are TGTGCCAGCAGCCACGGGACAGGGGGCACTGAAGCTTTCTTT. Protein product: CASSHGTGGTEAFF.

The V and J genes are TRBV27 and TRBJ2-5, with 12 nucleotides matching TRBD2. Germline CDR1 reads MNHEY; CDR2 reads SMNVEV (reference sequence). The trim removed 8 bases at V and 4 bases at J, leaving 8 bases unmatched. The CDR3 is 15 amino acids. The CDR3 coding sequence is TGTGCCAGCGGGGTGGCTAGCGGGGGGGCAGAGACCCAGTACTTC. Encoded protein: CASGVASGGAETQYF.

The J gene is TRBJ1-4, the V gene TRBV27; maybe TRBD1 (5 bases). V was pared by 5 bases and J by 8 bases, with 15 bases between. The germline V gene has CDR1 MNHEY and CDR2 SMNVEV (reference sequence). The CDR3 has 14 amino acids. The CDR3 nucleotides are TGTGCCAGCAGTGTACGTAGGGGAGGAGAAAAACTGTTTTTT. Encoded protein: CASSVRRGGEKLFF.

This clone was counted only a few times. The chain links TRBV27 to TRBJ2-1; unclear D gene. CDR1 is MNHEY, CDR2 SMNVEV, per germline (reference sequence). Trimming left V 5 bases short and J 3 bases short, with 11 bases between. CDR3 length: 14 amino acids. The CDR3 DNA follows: TGTGCCAGCAGTACTTACAGAAACTACAATGAGCAGTTCTTC. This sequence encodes CASSTYRNYNEQFF.

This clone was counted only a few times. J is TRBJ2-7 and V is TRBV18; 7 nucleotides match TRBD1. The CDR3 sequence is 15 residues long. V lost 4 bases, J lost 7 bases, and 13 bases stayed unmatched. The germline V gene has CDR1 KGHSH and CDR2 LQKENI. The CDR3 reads CASSQGQGVTREQYF. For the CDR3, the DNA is TGTGCCAGCTCACAAGGGCAGGGGGTTACAAGGGAGCAGTACTTC.

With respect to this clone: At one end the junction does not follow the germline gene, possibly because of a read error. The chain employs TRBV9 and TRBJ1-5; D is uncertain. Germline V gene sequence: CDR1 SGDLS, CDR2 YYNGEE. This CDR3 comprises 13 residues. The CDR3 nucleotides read TGTGCCATCAGCGTAGGACTGCTTCAGCCCCAGCATTTT. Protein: CAISVGLLQPQHF.

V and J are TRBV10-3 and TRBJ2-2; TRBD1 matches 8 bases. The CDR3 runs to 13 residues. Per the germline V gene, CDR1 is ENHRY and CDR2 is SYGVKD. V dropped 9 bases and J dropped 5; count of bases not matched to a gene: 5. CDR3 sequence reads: CAMRTGTTGELFF. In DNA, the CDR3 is TGTGCCATGAGGACAGGGACGACCGGGGAGCTGTTTTTT.

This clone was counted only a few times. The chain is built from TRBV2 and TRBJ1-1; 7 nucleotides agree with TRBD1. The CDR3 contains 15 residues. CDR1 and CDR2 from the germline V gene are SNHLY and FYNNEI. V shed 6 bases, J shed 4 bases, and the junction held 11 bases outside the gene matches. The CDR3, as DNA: TGTGCCAGCAGATGGGACAGCCTTAATCCCACTGAAGCTTTCTTT. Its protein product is CASRWDSLNPTEAFF. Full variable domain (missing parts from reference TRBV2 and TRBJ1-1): EPEVTQTPSHQVTQMGQEVILRCVPISNHLYFYWYRQILGQKVEFLVSFYNNEISEKSEIFDDQFSVERPDGSNFTLKIRSTKLEDSAMYFCASRWDSLNPTEAFFGQGTRLTVV.

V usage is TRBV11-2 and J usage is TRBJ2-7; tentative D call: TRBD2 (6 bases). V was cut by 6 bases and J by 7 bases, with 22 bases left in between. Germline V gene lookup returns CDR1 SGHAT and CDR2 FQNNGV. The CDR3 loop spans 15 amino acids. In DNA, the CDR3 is TGTGCCAGCAGGTCCCATGGGACTCCTACGGCTGAGCAGTACTTC. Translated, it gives CASRSHGTPTAEQYF.

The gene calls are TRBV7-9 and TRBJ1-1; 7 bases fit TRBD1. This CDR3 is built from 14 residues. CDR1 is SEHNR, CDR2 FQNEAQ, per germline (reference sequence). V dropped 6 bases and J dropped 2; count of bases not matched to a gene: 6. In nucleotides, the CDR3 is TGTGCCAGCAGTACCGGGACAGCAAACACTGAAGCTTTCTTT. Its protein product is CASSTGTANTEAFF.

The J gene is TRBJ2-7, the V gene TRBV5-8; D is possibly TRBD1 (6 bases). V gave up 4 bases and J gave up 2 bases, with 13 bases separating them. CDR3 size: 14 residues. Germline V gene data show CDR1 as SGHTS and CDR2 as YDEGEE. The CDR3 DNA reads TGTGCCAGCAGCCGGACAGATTTCGCCTACGAGCAGTACTTC. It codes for CASSRTDFAYEQYF.

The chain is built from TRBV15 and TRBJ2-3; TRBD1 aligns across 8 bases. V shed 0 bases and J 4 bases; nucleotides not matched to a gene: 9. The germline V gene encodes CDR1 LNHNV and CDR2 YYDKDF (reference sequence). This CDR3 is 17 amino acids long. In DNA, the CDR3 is TGTGCCACCAGCAGAGATTGGGCAGGGGGCGCGGCAGATACGCAGTATTTT. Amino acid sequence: CATSRDWAGGAADTQYF.

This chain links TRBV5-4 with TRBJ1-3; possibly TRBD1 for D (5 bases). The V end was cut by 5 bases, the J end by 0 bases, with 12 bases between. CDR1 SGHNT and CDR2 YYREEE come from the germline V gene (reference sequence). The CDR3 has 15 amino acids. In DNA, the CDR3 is TGTGCCAGCAGACCAGGGCCGGACTCTGGAAACACCATATATTTT. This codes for CASRPGPDSGNTIYF. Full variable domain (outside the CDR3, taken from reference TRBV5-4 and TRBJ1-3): ETGVTQSPTHLIKTRGQQVTLRCSSQSGHNTVSWYQQALGQGPQFIFQYYREEENGRGNFPPRFSGLQFPNYSSELNVNALELDDSALYLCASRPGPDSGNTIYFGEGSWLTVV.